Shown below are 29 T cell receptor beta chains from a single sample sequenced in a study of CD8+ T cells in alopecia areata. RNA extraction and reverse transcription yielded cDNA as sequencing template. TCRdb's copy holds only in-frame clones and misses some; the assay was immunoSEQ multiplex PCR. The sample has about 99,000 clones; around three fifths are singletons. Sequencing used CD4+ T cells sorted from blood. Receptors were obtained from a human donor in good health.

This clone occurred a few times. The J gene is TRBJ2-1, the V gene TRBV7-8; D is undetermined. The CDR3 spans 14 residues. Trimming shortened V by 3 bases and J by 7 bases, and 13 bases separated the two germline ends. CDR1 SGHVS and CDR2 FQNEAQ come from the germline V gene. The CDR3 sequence: CASSFAPLRNEQFF. Written as DNA, the CDR3 is TGTGCCAGCAGCTTTGCCCCTCTTCGGAATGAGCAGTTCTTC.

This clone was counted between two and nine times. The gene calls are TRBV29-1 and TRBJ2-3; 10 positions agree with TRBD1. Germline values: CDR1 SQVTM, CDR2 ANQGSEA. The length of the CDR3 is 15 residues. V shed 7 bases and J 4 bases; nucleotides not matched to a gene: 11. The CDR3 DNA sequence: TGCAGCGCACTGACAGGGGGCGAACGGGCAGATACGCAGTATTTT. It yields the protein CSALTGGERADTQYF.

The V call is TRBV2, the J call TRBJ2-1; the match to TRBD2 covers 11 bases. The CDR3 contains 15 residues. Germline CDR1 and CDR2: SNHLY and FYNNEI. With 4 bases clipped from V and 15 bases from J, the junction kept 14 bases outside the gene matches. CDR3: CASSAETSGAIGRFF. For the CDR3, the DNA is TGTGCCAGCAGTGCGGAGACTAGCGGGGCAATCGGAAGGTTCTTC.

This chain links TRBV30 with TRBJ1-2; no firm D call. CDR1 and CDR2 from the germline V gene are GTSNPN and SVGIG (reference sequence). V lost 0 bases, J lost 8 bases, and 13 bases lay in between. CDR3 length: 13 residues. CDR3 loop: CAWSVMGMGGYTF. The CDR3 nucleotides read TGTGCCTGGAGTGTAATGGGGATGGGCGGCTACACCTTC.

The chain joins TRBV29-1 to TRBJ1-1, with unresolved D. V lost 4 bases and J 0 bases, leaving 9 bases between the germline ends. The CDR3 has 13 residues. Looked up from germline, CDR1 is SQVTM and CDR2 is ANQGSEA. DNA for the CDR3: TGCAGCGTTGGACGGATTCTGAACACTGAAGCTTTCTTT. It yields the protein CSVGRILNTEAFF. The whole variable domain, remainder taken from reference TRBV29-1 and TRBJ1-1, is SAVISQKPSRDICQRGTSLTIQCQVDSQVTMMFWYRQQPGQSLTLIATANQGSEATYESGFVIDKFPISRPNLTFSTLTVSNMSPEDSSIYLCSVGRILNTEAFFGQGTRLTVV.

The V gene is TRBV7-9, the J gene TRBJ2-5, with D tentatively TRBD1 or TRBD2 (5 bases each). The V gene lost 3 bases and the J gene lost 4 bases, with 12 bases spanning the gap. The CDR3 has 14 residues. Germline-derived CDR1 and CDR2 are SEHNR and FQNEAQ (reference sequence). The CDR3 DNA is TGTGCCAGCAGCTTTTGGGGACCCGGAGAGACCCAGTACTTC. Residues: CASSFWGPGETQYF.

The genes are TRBV5-4 and TRBJ2-6; TRBD1 matches 7 bases. V shed 0 bases and J 7 bases; nucleotides not matched to a gene: 4. The germline V gene has CDR1 SGHNT and CDR2 YYREEE (reference sequence). CDR3 length equals 15 residues. The DNA for the CDR3 is TGTGCCAGCAGCTTGGCCGGGGACAGCGCCAACGTCCTGACTTTC. It encodes CASSLAGDSANVLTF.

The V call is TRBV28, the J call TRBJ2-7, with 8 positions matching TRBD2. Germline lookup yields CDR1 MDHEN and CDR2 SYDVKM. The CDR3 has 15 amino acids. J gave up 5 bases and V 8 bases, and 14 bases lay outside the gene matches. This CDR3 reads CASGYPQRGSDEQYF. In DNA, the CDR3 is TGTGCCAGCGGATATCCGCAGCGGGGGTCTGACGAGCAGTACTTC.

The V gene is TRBV5-4, the J gene TRBJ1-2; 9 nucleotides line up with TRBD1. The CDR3 is made up of 16 amino acids. V shed 4 bases, J shed 3 bases, and the junction held 10 bases outside the gene matches. Germline V gene sequence: CDR1 SGHNT, CDR2 YYREEE (reference sequence). CDR3 protein: CASSPPGQGGDYGYTF. CDR3 DNA: TGTGCCAGCAGCCCGCCGGGACAGGGTGGCGACTATGGCTACACCTTC.

This clone was counted at least ten times. V gene TRBV28 combines with J gene TRBJ2-4; no clear D gene. Germline V CDR1 and CDR2: MDHEN, SYDVKM. CDR3 size: 13 residues. With 2 bases removed from V and 12 bases from J, the gap between germline ends came to 14 bases. DNA of the CDR3: TGTGCCAGCAGTTTAATGACTCCTGGAGATCAGTACTTC. Translated: CASSLMTPGDQYF. The full variable domain, its missing parts supplied by reference TRBV28 and TRBJ2-4, is DVKVTQSSRYLVKRTGEKVFLECVQDMDHENMFWYRQDPGLGLRLIYFSYDVKMKEKGDIPEGYSVSREKKERFSLILESASTNQTSMYLCASSLMTPGDQYFGAGTRLSVL.

The V and J genes are TRBV28 and TRBJ1-6; D is perhaps TRBD1 (5 bases). V was clipped by 3 bases and J by 0 bases, with 9 bases between them. Germline assignment: CDR1 MDHEN and CDR2 SYDVKM. The CDR3 has 16 amino acids. The CDR3 nucleotides are TGTGCCAGCAGTTTCGACAGTAGCTCCTATAATTCACCCCTCCACTTT. Its translation: CASSFDSSSYNSPLHF.

The genes are TRBV5-5 and TRBJ2-3, with D perhaps matching TRBD2 (5 bases). CDR1 SGHKS and CDR2 YYEKEE come from the germline V gene (reference sequence). V lost 7 bases, J lost 6 bases, and 12 bases lay in between. The CDR3 runs 12 residues. The chain's CDR3 is CASGLAFDTQYF. The CDR3 bases are TGTGCCAGCGGGCTAGCTTTCGATACGCAGTATTTT.

This clone was recorded a few times. The gene calls are TRBV5-1 and TRBJ1-1; 9 bases are a match to TRBD1. Germline V CDR1 and CDR2: SGHRS, YFSETQ. J lost 1 base, V lost 0 bases, and 7 bases had no gene match. The CDR3 runs to 17 residues. The CDR3, as DNA: TGCGCCAGCAGCTTGGCATACAGGGGGCGGACGAACACTGAAGCTTTCTTT. It yields the protein CASSLAYRGRTNTEAFF.

This chain links TRBV11-2 with TRBJ2-7; D is unclear. With 5 bases removed from V and 3 bases from J, the gap between germline ends came to 17 bases. Germline V gene sequence: CDR1 SGHAT, CDR2 FQNNGV. There are 15 residues in the CDR3. The CDR3 DNA is TGTGCCAGCAGCCACCCGGCCAGGTCGATCTACGAGCAGTACTTC. This translates into CASSHPARSIYEQYF.

The chain has TRBV29-1 and TRBJ1-2, with TRBD1 matching 10 bases. The CDR3 is 11 residues long. The germline V gene encodes CDR1 SQVTM and CDR2 ANQGSEA. V lost 6 bases, J lost 8 bases, and 3 bases stayed unmatched. The CDR3 sequence is CSVGTGEGYTF. The CDR3 DNA reads TGCAGCGTCGGGACAGGGGAGGGCTACACCTTC.

This sequence joins TRBV11-2 and TRBJ2-7; D may be TRBD1 or TRBD2 (5 bases each). The CDR3 consists of 17 residues. Germline CDR1 and CDR2: SGHAT and FQNNGV. V gave up 0 bases and J gave up 0 bases, with 15 bases separating them. This chain's CDR3 is CASSLDWGWISSYEQYF. In DNA form, the CDR3 reads TGTGCCAGCAGCTTAGATTGGGGGTGGATCAGCTCCTACGAGCAGTACTTC.

As DNA, the CDR3 is TGTGCCGCTTCCGTCGCTAGCTTCTACGAGCAGTACTTC. Amino acids: CAASVASFYEQYF. The chain recombines TRBV30 with TRBJ2-7, with a possible D match to TRBD2 (5 bases). The CDR3 consists of 13 residues. V gave up 8 bases and J gave up 3 bases, with 17 bases separating them. The germline V gene has CDR1 GTSNPN and CDR2 SVGIG (reference sequence).

The chain employs TRBV4-1 and TRBJ2-2, with TRBD1 matching 7 bases. The CDR3 contains 15 residues. The trim removed 5 bases at V and 2 bases at J, leaving 5 bases unmatched. The V gene's germline CDR1 is MGHRA and CDR2 YSYEKL. The CDR3: CASSARQGNTGELFF. The CDR3 bases are TGCGCCAGCAGCGCGCGACAGGGAAACACCGGGGAGCTGTTTTTT.

This chain links TRBV30 with TRBJ2-1; D unresolved. The V end lost 4 bases, the J end lost 0 bases, and 16 bases lay between the germline ends. CDR1 and CDR2 from the germline V gene are GTSNPN and SVGIG (reference sequence). The CDR3 is made up of 16 amino acids. CDR3 sequence (DNA): TGTGCCTGGATTGACGCACACCGGAGCTCCTACAATGAGCAGTTCTTC. Protein sequence: CAWIDAHRSSYNEQFF.

The DNA of the CDR3 is TGTGCCTGGTCGGACAGGGACTATGGCTACACCTTC. Protein product: CAWSDRDYGYTF. The V call is TRBV30, the J call TRBJ1-2, with 8 bases aligning to TRBD1. This CDR3 has 12 amino acids. After removal of 5 bases from V and 3 bases from J, the junction contained 2 bases not matched to a gene. Germline V gene lookup returns CDR1 GTSNPN and CDR2 SVGIG (reference sequence). The full variable domain, its missing parts supplied by reference TRBV30 and TRBJ1-2, is SQTIHQWPATLVQPVGSPLSLECTVEGTSNPNLYWYRQAAGRGLQLLFYSVGIGQISSEVPQNLSASRPQDRQFILSSKKLLLSDSGFYLCAWSDRDYGYTFGSGTRLTVV.

As regards this clone: The same CDR3 is also encoded by other DNA sequences in this sample. V is TRBV30 and J is TRBJ2-5; D unresolved. Germline CDR1 is GTSNPN and CDR2 is SVGIG (reference sequence). V lost 2 bases, J lost 5 bases, and 6 bases lay in between. The CDR3 has 11 residues. As DNA, the CDR3 is TGTGCCTGGAGTCTCGGGGAGACCCAGTACTTC. This gives the protein CAWSLGETQYF.

This clone was counted only a few times. The rearrangement links TRBV18 to TRBJ2-7; unclear D gene. Germline V CDR1 and CDR2: KGHSH, LQKENI. Trimming left V 3 bases short and J 2 bases short, with 11 bases between. This CDR3 has 14 residues. The CDR3 DNA is TGTGCCAGCTCACCCCCTCCGGGCGCCTACGAGCAGTACTTC. This encodes CASSPPPGAYEQYF. The full variable domain, with the rest looked up from reference TRBV18 and TRBJ2-7, is NAGVMQNPRHLVRRRGQEARLRCSPMKGHSHVYWYRQLPEEGLKFMVYLQKENIIDESGMPKERFSAEFPKEGPSILRIQQVVRGDSAAYFCASSPPPGAYEQYFGPGTRLTVT.

The rearrangement links TRBV29-1 to TRBJ2-5; D call uncertain. This CDR3 contains 13 residues. Deletions cut 4 bases from V and 1 base from J, with 10 bases between. Germline V CDR1 and CDR2: SQVTM, ANQGSEA. The CDR3 sequence is CSVVLNLQETQYF. The CDR3 region has the DNA TGCAGCGTTGTCCTAAACCTCCAAGAGACCCAGTACTTC.

CDR3 bases: TGTGCCAGCAGCTCCGGACAGAACACTGAAGCTTTCTTT. Amino acid sequence: CASSSGQNTEAFF. The chain couples TRBV28 to TRBJ1-1; TRBD1 is a possible D gene (5 bases). The germline V gene has CDR1 MDHEN and CDR2 SYDVKM. V lost 6 bases and J 1 base, leaving 9 bases between the germline ends. This CDR3 contains 13 residues. The full variable domain, completed using reference TRBV28 and TRBJ1-1, is DVKVTQSSRYLVKRTGEKVFLECVQDMDHENMFWYRQDPGLGLRLIYFSYDVKMKEKGDIPEGYSVSREKKERFSLILESASTNQTSMYLCASSSGQNTEAFFGQGTRLTVV.

The chain employs TRBV29-1 and TRBJ2-5; no reliable D call. Germline V gene data show CDR1 as SQVTM and CDR2 as ANQGSEA. Between the trimmed V and J ends, which lost 4 bases and 1 base, there was a span of 7 bases. This CDR3 spans 12 amino acids. The CDR3 nucleotides are TGCAGCGTTGTGCAGCGCCAAGAGACCCAGTACTTC. Its translation: CSVVQRQETQYF.

The CDR3 loop is CSAPGQGNNEQFF. For the CDR3, the DNA is TGCAGCGCCCCGGGACAGGGAAACAATGAGCAGTTCTTC. J is TRBJ2-1 and V is TRBV29-1; 9 bases fit TRBD1. V lost 7 bases to trimming and J lost 5 bases; unmatched junction nucleotides: 6. The CDR3 contains 13 residues. Germline V gene lookup returns CDR1 SQVTM and CDR2 ANQGSEA.

The chain couples TRBV20-1 to TRBJ2-3; no firm D call. V lost 6 bases, J lost 7 bases, and 11 bases lay in between. CDR1 is DFQATT, CDR2 SNEGSKA, per germline (reference sequence). This CDR3 spans 11 amino acids. The CDR3 DNA reads as TGCAGTGCCACAGTACAGAATACGCAGTATTTT. As protein: CSATVQNTQYF.

This rearrangement joins TRBV19 to TRBJ2-1, with D uncertain. Germline V gives CDR1 LNHDA, CDR2 SQIVND (reference sequence). The CDR3 contains 15 residues. The V end was cut by 6 bases, the J end by 8 bases, with 20 bases between. CDR3 region: CASRAVKGKNHEQFF. The CDR3 DNA is TGTGCCAGTAGGGCGGTGAAGGGAAAGAACCATGAGCAGTTCTTC.

This clone was counted a few times. The CDR3 coding sequence is TGTGCCAGCGGGCTAGTTCTTTCACCCCTCCACTTT. Encoded protein: CASGLVLSPLHF. V usage is TRBV2 and J usage is TRBJ1-6; unclear D gene. The V gene's germline CDR1 is SNHLY and CDR2 FYNNEI. The CDR3 extends over 12 amino acids. Trimming cost V 8 bases and J 9 bases, with 11 bases left between them.